This TCR beta chain was sequenced in a study of blood T cell repertoires in COVID-19. Study background: PBMCs, B-cell-depleted T cells, or T cells provided the cDNA or gDNA that made up the material.

The ends lost 4 bases at V and 5 bases at J; junction bases unmatched: 6. Germline CDR1 reads SGDLS; CDR2 reads YYNGEE. The CDR3 totals 14 residues. Source study methods: Reference gene primer amplification yielded estimated nucleated cell counts. The method was immunoSEQ multiplex PCR; TCRdb's version includes in-frame clones alone and lacks a portion of them. That table gives V, J and clone size, and the DNA gave D and trimming. Of about 58,000 clones listed, approximately 89% are singletons. The sequenced material came from peripheral blood. The clonotype was recovered from a woman between 55 and 75 years old with active COVID-19. V is TRBV9 and J is TRBJ2-5, with 9 bases identical to TRBD1. The CDR3 sequence: CASSSTGGRETQYF. CDR3 nucleotide sequence: TGTGCCAGCAGCAGCACAGGGGGCCGGGAGACCCAGTACTTC.